Below, 19 T cell receptor beta chains from the same sample are listed, as sequenced in a study of T-cell reconstitution after alpha-beta-depleted transplantation in children. Unique molecular identifiers were used in preparing the TCRbeta library. TCRdb re-called the PCR reads with MiXCR, one entry per CDR3 protein. The sample holds around 110,000 distinct CDR3 sequences, 10% seen once. Sample: PBMCs, taken before TCRalphabeta/CD19-depleted stem cell transplant. The receptors here all came from a boy younger than 10 with acute lymphoblastic leukemia, due to receive a stem cell transplant.

The chain links TRBV4-2 to TRBJ2-7; no clear D. The germline V and J ends were trimmed by 4 bases and 5 bases, with 6 bases remaining between them. CDR1 and CDR2 from the germline V gene are LGHNA and YNFKEQ. The CDR3 extends over 11 amino acids. The CDR3 nucleotides read TGTGCCAGCAGCCTTGCCCACGAGCAGTACTTC. Amino acid sequence: CASSLAHEQYF.

Notes on this clonotype: At one of its ends the junction is not consistent with the germline gene, which may arise from a read error. The chain couples TRBV5-1 to TRBJ2-7; D gene uncertain. The CDR3 length is 16 residues. Germline values: CDR1 SGHRS, CDR2 YFSETQ. The CDR3 loop is CVSSLDMIGRTYEQYF. The CDR3 DNA reads as TGCGTCAGCAGCTTGGATATGATAGGCAGAACCTACGAGCAGTACTTC.

The rearrangement uses TRBV5-4 and TRBJ2-5; weak D call: TRBD1 (6 bases). Germline V gives CDR1 SGHNT, CDR2 YYREEE (reference sequence). The CDR3 spans 15 residues. V was cut by 0 bases and J by 5 bases, with 14 bases left in between. The CDR3 is CASSLGGRGMETQYF. In DNA, the CDR3 is TGTGCCAGCAGCTTGGGGGGCAGGGGAATGGAGACCCAGTACTTC.

This chain links TRBV6-5 with TRBJ2-6, with D tentatively TRBD2 (5 bases). Trimming pared 0 bases from V and 0 bases from J, leaving 15 bases between. The CDR3 runs 19 residues. Germline CDR1 reads MNHEY; CDR2 reads SVGAGI. DNA of the CDR3: TGTGCCAGCAGTTACTCGCAGATGTTGGGAGACTCTGGGGCCAACGTCCTGACTTTC. Its translation is CASSYSQMLGDSGANVLTF.

The chain combines TRBV4-1 with TRBJ2-7; TRBD1 matches at 9 bases. V was clipped by 6 bases and J by 3 bases; unmatched bases: 3. Germline V gene lookup returns CDR1 MGHRA and CDR2 YSYEKL. There are 13 residues in the CDR3. CDR3 in amino acids: CASRMTGGYEQYF. The CDR3, as DNA: TGCGCCAGCAGGATGACAGGGGGCTACGAGCAGTACTTC.

Many counts were recorded for this clonotype. This sequence joins TRBV6-1 and TRBJ1-6; D is perhaps TRBD1 (6 bases). The V and J ends lost 0 bases and 12 bases respectively, with 12 bases between them. There are 14 residues in the CDR3. Germline V gene data show CDR1 as MNHNS and CDR2 as SASEGT. CDR3 protein: CASSEALRGGPLHF. The CDR3 nucleotides are TGTGCCAGCAGTGAAGCGCTGAGGGGGGGACCCCTCCACTTT.

In its sample, this clonotype was seen a few times. The J gene is TRBJ2-7, the V gene TRBV10-3, with 8 bases matching TRBD1. This CDR3 contains 14 residues. J gave up 0 bases and V 5 bases, and 3 bases lay outside the gene matches. The germline CDR1 and CDR2 sequences are ENHRY and SYGVKD. CDR3 DNA sequence: TGTGCCATCAGTAGACAGGGGAACTCCTACGAGCAGTACTTC. Protein sequence: CAISRQGNSYEQYF.

This clonotype was detected a few times. The rearrangement uses TRBV5-6 and TRBJ2-7; either TRBD1 or TRBD2 may fit D (5 bases each). CDR1 is SGHDT, CDR2 YYEEEE, per germline. The CDR3 covers 17 residues. Trimming removed 4 bases from V and 8 bases from J, with 28 bases in between. DNA for the CDR3: TGTGCCAGCAGCCGATCCGGATTCCGGGACGCCGACTTTAAGCAGTACTTC. Protein sequence: CASSRSGFRDADFKQYF.

On this clonotype: A junction end diverges from the germline sequence, so it may reflect a read error. This sequence joins TRBV5-1 and TRBJ1-1; D remains ambiguous. CDR1 SGHRS and CDR2 YFSETQ come from the germline V gene. The CDR3 is made up of 16 amino acids. CDR3 coding DNA: TGCGCCGGCAGCTCGGATACGGGGTTAATGAACACTGAAGCTTTCTTT. It specifies CAGSSDTGLMNTEAFF.

This clonotype was counted ten times or more. The chain carries TRBV20-1 and TRBJ1-6; no reliable D call. From germline, CDR1 is DFQATT and CDR2 SNEGSKA (reference sequence). This CDR3 spans 15 amino acids. V gave up 3 bases and J gave up 0 bases, with 9 bases separating them. In nucleotides, the CDR3 is TGCAGTGCTAGGATGGGGAGCTCCTATAATTCACCCCTCCACTTT. This translates into CSARMGSSYNSPLHF.

This clonotype occurred many times. The rearrangement links TRBV20-1 to TRBJ2-7; TRBD2 might be the D (5 bases). The germline gives CDR1 DFQATT, CDR2 SNEGSKA (reference sequence). V lost 5 bases to trimming and J lost 1 base, with 9 bases between them. There are 12 residues in the CDR3. The CDR3 loop is CSAVRGSYEQYF. CDR3 nucleotide sequence: TGCAGTGCTGTCCGGGGATCCTACGAGCAGTACTTC.

The chain uses TRBV5-1 and TRBJ2-6; D may correspond to TRBD1 or TRBD2 (6 bases each). Looked up from germline, CDR1 is SGHRS and CDR2 is YFSETQ. Trimming cost V 2 bases and J 2 bases, with 11 bases left between them. CDR3 length: 16 amino acids. DNA for the CDR3: TGCGCCAGCAGCTTTCTGGAGGGGGCTGGGGCCAACGTCCTGACTTTC. It specifies CASSFLEGAGANVLTF.

In this sample, this clonotype turned up a few times. The J gene is TRBJ2-5, the V gene TRBV7-6, with 14 nucleotides matching TRBD2. J lost 5 bases, V lost 5 bases, and 13 bases had no gene match. CDR3 length equals 18 residues. Germline V CDR1 and CDR2: SGHVS, FNYEAQ. The CDR3 spells CASSVGLAGGQWAETQYF. The CDR3 coding sequence is TGTGCCAGCAGCGTCGGACTAGCGGGAGGTCAATGGGCGGAGACCCAGTACTTC.

This rearrangement joins TRBV29-1 to TRBJ2-2; 8 nucleotides align to TRBD2. V shed 3 bases and J 6 bases; nucleotides not matched to a gene: 6. Germline V gene data show CDR1 as SQVTM and CDR2 as ANQGSEA. The CDR3 length is 14 residues. CDR3 nucleotide sequence: TGCAGCGTTGACCGGCGGGAGGAAGCCGGGGAGCTGTTTTTT. This codes for CSVDRREEAGELFF.

This clonotype was seen ten or more times. The rearrangement joins TRBV27 to TRBJ2-7; no clear D gene. The CDR3 runs 15 residues. V dropped 0 bases and J dropped 2 bases, with 11 bases sitting between them. The V gene's germline CDR1 is MNHEY and CDR2 SMNVEV (reference sequence). DNA of the CDR3: TGTGCCAGCAGTTTATCCGCCCAAGGGACCTACGAGCAGTACTTC. Translation gives CASSLSAQGTYEQYF.

This clonotype was detected only a few times. V and J are TRBV20-1 and TRBJ1-2, with a weak D call TRBD1 (5 bases). CDR1 is DFQATT, CDR2 SNEGSKA, per germline (reference sequence). The ends were cut back, 0 bases at V and 4 bases at J, with 15 bases in the middle. This CDR3 is built from 15 residues. CDR3 amino acids: CSARDLTGGSYGYTF. The CDR3 coding sequence is TGCAGTGCTAGAGATCTGACCGGGGGATCCTATGGCTACACCTTC.

This clonotype was observed at least ten times. This chain uses TRBV12-3 or TRBV12-4 with TRBJ2-1; 7 bases are shared with TRBD1. The CDR3 extends over 13 amino acids. The J segment lost 10 bases and the V segment lost 5 bases, leaving 8 bases of the junction unmatched. CDR3: CASSVDRVNEQFF. The CDR3 DNA reads TGTGCCAGCAGTGTTGACAGGGTTAACGAGCAGTTCTTC.

In its sample, this clonotype was seen once. This chain joins TRBV5-1 and TRBJ1-2; unclear D gene. There are 14 residues in the CDR3. The V end was cut by 5 bases, the J end by 3 bases, with 14 bases between. Germline V gene lookup returns CDR1 SGHRS and CDR2 YFSETQ. The CDR3 DNA reads TGCGCCAGCAGGAACAGCATCAACGACTATGGCTACACCTTC. Its translation is CASRNSINDYGYTF. Full variable domain (missing parts from reference TRBV5-1 and TRBJ1-2): KAGVTQTPRYLIKTRGQQVTLSCSPISGHRSVSWYQQTPGQGLQFLFEYFSETQRNKGNFPGRFSGRQFSNSRSEMNVSTLELGDSALYLCASRNSINDYGYTFGSGTRLTVV.

For the CDR3, the DNA is TGTGCCAGCCTGGGGACGGAGAGCTCCTACGAGCAGTACTTC. Translated, it gives CASLGTESSYEQYF. The chain uses TRBV28 and TRBJ2-7; D is perhaps TRBD1 or TRBD2 (5 bases each). V lost 8 bases and J 0 bases, leaving 14 bases between the germline ends. Germline V gene data show CDR1 as MDHEN and CDR2 as SYDVKM. The CDR3 has 14 amino acids.